The 27 T cell receptor beta chains below come from one sample, sequenced in a study of blood T cell repertoires in COVID-19. Assay used: immunoSEQ multiplex PCR; TCRdb lists only in-frame clones, some missing. The table records about 88,000 clones, around 90% of them present only once. The sequencing sample was made of peripheral blood. The origin of the receptors is a human donor with active COVID-19. The donor label of this sample is uncertain.

The chain joins TRBV9 to TRBJ1-2; TRBD1 is a possible D gene (5 bases). The CDR3 contains 13 residues. Deletions cut 0 bases from V and 4 bases from J, with 7 bases between. The germline V gene has CDR1 SGDLS and CDR2 YYNGEE. The CDR3 nucleotides read TGTGCCAGCAGCGTAGAGGGACTCTATGGCTACACCTTC. Its translation: CASSVEGLYGYTF.

The chain uses TRBV7-2 and TRBJ1-1; 10 bases fit TRBD1. The CDR3 runs 14 residues. Germline trimming cut 6 bases from V and 1 base from J; bases unmatched to any gene: 2. From germline, CDR1 is SGHTA and CDR2 FQGNSA. DNA for the CDR3: TGTGCCAGCAGAGGACAGGGGGAGAACACTGAAGCTTTCTTT. This encodes CASRGQGENTEAFF.

A note on this clone: One end of the junction is discordant with germline, which a read error may explain. This chain links TRBV5-8 with TRBJ2-7, with TRBD1 matching 9 bases. The CDR3 length is 12 residues. The germline gives CDR1 SGHTS, CDR2 YDEGEE. The DNA of the CDR3 is TGTGCCAGCAGCTTGGTCTCGACAGGGGGACGTTTC. This sequence encodes CASSLVSTGGRF.

The chain has TRBV21-1 and TRBJ2-5; TRBD1 reflects the table's D call only, with no check against the DNA. TRBV21-1 is flagged as a pseudogene. CDR3 size: 13 residues. DNA of the CDR3: TGTGCCAGACGACAGGGGGCCCAAGAGACCCAGTACTTC. It encodes CARRQGAQETQYF.

The V gene is TRBV29-1, the J gene TRBJ2-3, with 8 bases aligning to TRBD1. CDR1 and CDR2 from the germline V gene are SQVTM and ANQGSEA. V shed 4 bases and J 5 bases; nucleotides not matched to a gene: 8. The CDR3 is 14 residues long. The CDR3 here is CSVVVTGVRDTQYF. Written as DNA, the CDR3 is TGCAGCGTTGTGGTGACAGGGGTAAGAGATACGCAGTATTTT.

The chain combines TRBV6-1 with TRBJ2-7, with 12 positions matching TRBD1. Germline V gene data show CDR1 as MNHNS and CDR2 as SASEGT. CDR3 length equals 16 residues. V dropped 3 bases and J dropped 7; count of bases not matched to a gene: 10. The CDR3 nucleotides read TGTGCCAGCAGTGATTCCCCGGGACAGGGGGCGGGTGAGCAGTACTTC. Its protein is CASSDSPGQGAGEQYF.

The rearrangement joins TRBV5-4 to TRBJ2-4; TRBD1 aligns across 7 bases. Unmatched junction bases numbered 15, after V lost 0 bases and J lost 0 bases. This CDR3 spans 20 amino acids. Germline V lookup: CDR1 SGHNT, CDR2 YYREEE (reference sequence). CDR3 protein: CASSLDKGAQGPRAKNIQYF. CDR3 bases: TGTGCCAGCAGCTTGGATAAGGGGGCACAGGGGCCGAGAGCCAAAAACATTCAGTACTTC.

For the CDR3, the DNA is TGTGCCAGCAGCCCCGTCCCCCCTTCGGGGGAGCAGTACTTC. This sequence encodes CASSPVPPSGEQYF. This chain links TRBV7-2 with TRBJ2-7; TRBD2 might be the D (5 bases). This CDR3 has 14 amino acids. Germline loops: CDR1 SGHTA, CDR2 FQGNSA. V lost 5 bases to trimming and J lost 7 bases, with 18 bases between them.

This rearrangement joins TRBV7-9 to TRBJ2-4; TRBD2 matches at 11 bases. This CDR3 spans 16 amino acids. The V and J ends lost 1 base and 13 bases, in that order; junction bases with no gene match: 12. Germline CDR1 reads SEHNR; CDR2 reads FQNEAQ (reference sequence). The CDR3 DNA follows: TGTGCCAGCAGCTTAGGCAACCTAGCGGGGGGTTCCGGGCAGTACTTC. Residues: CASSLGNLAGGSGQYF.

This clone showed up just a few times. The chain uses TRBV9 and TRBJ2-3, with a tentative D call TRBD2 (5 bases). This CDR3 is built from 13 residues. From germline, CDR1 is SGDLS and CDR2 YYNGEE. V lost 3 bases and J lost 6, with 11 bases in between. The CDR3 sequence: CASSAPSGDTQYF. The CDR3 DNA reads TGTGCCAGCAGCGCACCCTCGGGGGATACGCAGTATTTT.

This rearrangement joins TRBV2 to TRBJ1-4; tentative D call: TRBD1 (6 bases). V was pared by 8 bases and J by 6 bases, with 16 bases between. The CDR3 is made up of 14 amino acids. Germline V gene data show CDR1 as SNHLY and CDR2 as FYNNEI. The CDR3 nucleotides are TGTGCCAGCCAGGGGAAGAGCTCCTATGAAAAACTGTTTTTT. Protein: CASQGKSSYEKLFF.

The chain uses TRBV11-2 and TRBJ2-2; the D gene is possibly TRBD1 (5 bases). The CDR3 has 12 amino acids. Per germline, CDR1 SGHAT and CDR2 FQNNGV. V lost 3 bases, J lost 7 bases, and 6 bases lay in between. CDR3 sequence reads: CASSFQGGELFF. The CDR3 bases are TGTGCCAGCAGCTTTCAGGGCGGGGAGCTGTTTTTT.

This chain links TRBV5-1 with TRBJ2-5, with a weak D call TRBD1 (5 bases). Germline V gives CDR1 SGHRS, CDR2 YFSETQ. Trimming removed 0 bases from V and 3 bases from J, with 9 bases in between. This CDR3 comprises 14 residues. The CDR3 loop is CASSLGGSKETQYF. CDR3 in DNA: TGCGCCAGCAGCTTGGGGGGCAGTAAAGAGACCCAGTACTTC.

The V call is TRBV5-5, the J call TRBJ1-2; maybe TRBD1 (5 bases). Trimming removed 4 bases at V and 2 bases at J, with 18 bases between. The CDR3 sequence is 16 residues long. Germline values: CDR1 SGHKS, CDR2 YYEKEE (reference sequence). This CDR3 is CASSTGDRAVNYGYTF. The CDR3 DNA is TGTGCCAGCAGCACCGGAGACAGAGCCGTGAACTATGGCTACACCTTC.

The chain joins TRBV2 to TRBJ2-3, with 8 bases identical to TRBD2. Trimming took 4 bases from V and 2 from J; bases not matched to a gene: 2. This CDR3 is 14 amino acids long. Germline loops: CDR1 SNHLY, CDR2 FYNNEI. Here the CDR3 DNA reads TGTGCCAGCAGTGGCGGGGGGCCCACAGATACGCAGTATTTT. Amino acids: CASSGGGPTDTQYF.

Details on this clone: This sample includes further DNA sequences coding for the same CDR3. The rearrangement uses TRBV9 and TRBJ2-7; D ambiguous. V was shortened by 0 bases and J by 2 bases, with 9 bases between the two germline ends. The CDR3 totals 14 residues. CDR1 SGDLS and CDR2 YYNGEE come from the germline V gene. CDR3 region: CASSVGGGTYEQYF. CDR3 nucleotides: TGTGCCAGCAGCGTAGGCGGTGGTACCTACGAGCAGTACTTC.

This chain links TRBV5-1 with TRBJ2-7; D is perhaps TRBD1 (5 bases). The CDR3 is 15 amino acids. V lost 0 bases and J lost 4, with 14 bases in between. Germline loops: CDR1 SGHRS, CDR2 YFSETQ. The CDR3 is CASSLGSGQAYEQYF. The CDR3 nucleotides read TGCGCCAGCAGCTTGGGCTCAGGGCAAGCTTACGAGCAGTACTTC.

V usage is TRBV7-2 and J usage is TRBJ2-3; a possible D gene is TRBD2 (5 bases). Germline loops: CDR1 SGHTA, CDR2 FQGNSA. The CDR3 loop spans 14 amino acids. V shed 4 bases and J shed 7 bases, with 15 bases lying between them. The CDR3 DNA reads as TGTGCCAGCAGCTCGACCACCCCGGGGTATACGCAGTATTTT. Translation: CASSSTTPGYTQYF.

V and J are TRBV6-5 and TRBJ1-6, with TRBD1 matching 9 bases. The CDR3 totals 14 residues. Trimming at V came to 6 bases and at J to 8 bases, leaving 5 bases not matched to a gene. Per germline, CDR1 MNHEY and CDR2 SVGAGI. This chain's CDR3 is CASSARDRDSPLHF. CDR3 in DNA: TGTGCCAGCAGCGCTCGGGACAGGGATTCACCCCTCCACTTT.

This clone was picked up one time. The chain employs TRBV6-5 and TRBJ2-3, with D possibly TRBD2 on 7 matching bases. The V gene's germline CDR1 is MNHEY and CDR2 SVGAGI. V dropped 4 bases and J dropped 4 bases, with 18 bases sitting between them. CDR3 size: 16 residues. The CDR3 DNA sequence: TGTGCCAGCAGTTCCACCCTAGGGGGGGCTGCAGATACGCAGTATTTT. Residues: CASSSTLGGAADTQYF.

The V and J genes are TRBV4-3 and TRBJ1-6; D gene uncertain. Per the germline V gene, CDR1 is LGHNA and CDR2 is YSLEER. CDR3 length: 18 residues. V was shortened by 0 bases and J by 0 bases, with 12 bases between the two germline ends. CDR3 DNA: TGCGCCAGCAGCCAAGAGTCTGTGCTGAGCTCCTATAATTCACCCCTCCACTTT. Translation: CASSQESVLSSYNSPLHF.

This clone was seen more than once but under ten times. CDR3 sequence (DNA): TGCGCCAGCAGCCAAGAGCCCGGCTACGAGCAGTACTTC. Protein product: CASSQEPGYEQYF. The rearrangement uses TRBV4-3 and TRBJ2-7; D gene ambiguous. CDR1 is LGHNA, CDR2 YSLEER, per germline. The CDR3 covers 13 residues. V was trimmed by 0 bases and J by 3 bases, leaving 6 bases between them.

The V and J genes are TRBV6-5 and TRBJ2-1, with a weak D call TRBD2 (6 bases). V was pared by 6 bases and J by 5 bases, with 11 bases between. The CDR3 has 13 residues. CDR1 MNHEY and CDR2 SVGAGI come from the germline V gene. The CDR3 region is CASRGSSDNEQFF. The CDR3, as DNA: TGTGCCAGCAGGGGCTCTAGCGACAATGAGCAGTTCTTC.

The V gene is TRBV27, the J gene TRBJ2-7; no firm D call. Germline V gene lookup returns CDR1 MNHEY and CDR2 SMNVEV (reference sequence). This CDR3 spans 14 amino acids. Trimming left V 6 bases short and J 0 bases short, with 12 bases between. The CDR3 sequence is CASRARVNSYEQYF. The CDR3 DNA reads as TGTGCCAGCAGGGCTCGGGTCAACTCCTACGAGCAGTACTTC.

This clone was seen once. The chain has TRBV4-2 and TRBJ2-3; D remains unclear. The CDR3 contains 13 residues. CDR1 LGHNA and CDR2 YNFKEQ come from the germline V gene. Between the trimmed V and J ends, which lost 0 bases and 4 bases, there was a span of 5 bases. The CDR3 bases are TGTGCCAGCAGCCAAGATGGCCCAGATACGCAGTATTTT. Translation gives CASSQDGPDTQYF.

The CDR3 DNA reads as TGTGCCAGCAGTTTTGTAGGACAGGGCGTCTACGAGCAGTACTTC. It translates to CASSFVGQGVYEQYF. The rearrangement links TRBV28 to TRBJ2-7; 8 nucleotides line up with TRBD1. Per germline, CDR1 MDHEN and CDR2 SYDVKM. This CDR3 is built from 15 residues. The trim removed 3 bases at V and 3 bases at J, leaving 7 bases unmatched.

V is TRBV3-1 (or the pseudogene TRBV3-2) and J is TRBJ1-1; 9 nucleotides line up with TRBD1. With 6 bases clipped from V and 0 bases from J, the junction kept 5 bases outside the gene matches. The germline CDR1 and CDR2 sequences are LGHDT and YNNKEL (reference sequence). The CDR3 runs to 15 residues. CDR3 DNA sequence: TGTGCCAGCAGACTGACAGGGGGAATGAACACTGAAGCTTTCTTT. Translating gives CASRLTGGMNTEAFF.